This T cell receptor (beta chain) was obtained from a study of blood T cell repertoires in COVID-19. Study-level information: Samples came from the United States, Italy and Spain, spanning acute and convalescent COVID-19. In each case, the material was cDNA or gDNA derived from T cells, B-cell-depleted T cells, or PBMCs.

Germline V CDR1 and CDR2: KGHDR, SFDVKD. This CDR3 is 15 amino acids long. V was clipped by 5 bases and J by 4 bases; unmatched bases: 6. Original processing methods: Estimated nucleated cell counts came from reference gene primer amplification. The table came from immunoSEQ multiplex PCR; TCRdb's copy has only in-frame clones and leaves some out. The V and J calls and the clone size are those of that table, but D and trimming were determined from the DNA. The table lists about 110,000 clones, around 80% of them singletons, with approximately 15% in the top ten. This rearrangement joins TRBV24-1 to TRBJ2-1; 8 nucleotides agree with TRBD2. The sequenced material came from peripheral blood. The receptor was isolated from a woman of 80 years or more with acute or convalescent COVID-19. This CDR3 reads CATSGAGDAYNEQFF. In DNA form, the CDR3 reads TGTGCCACCAGTGGAGCGGGGGACGCTTACAATGAGCAGTTCTTC.